The sequence of this TCR beta chain was determined in a study of a mutant IDH1 vaccine in newly diagnosed glioma. General study results and limits: Whatever changes occurred in top peripheral T cell clonotypes seemed unrelated to pseudoprogression. Vaccination elicited immune responses in 93.3% of patients.

This clone was found a few times. Its specificity is unknown. With 3 bases removed from V and 2 bases from J, the gap between germline ends came to 7 bases. Germline CDR1 reads SEHNR; CDR2 reads FQNEAQ (reference sequence). This CDR3 comprises 13 residues. The protocol was immunoSEQ multiplex PCR, while the TCRdb copy is restricted to in-frame clones and leaves out a portion. The repertoire holds approximately 60,000 clones, roughly 68% seen once, with over 4% in the top ten. Time point indicated: week 35, safety follow-up. Doses consisted of 300 ug of mutant IDH1 20-mer peptide each, paired with topical imiquimod. Patients underwent eight vaccinations, which took place in weeks 1, 3, 5, 7, 11, 15, 19 and 23.

Sequenced here: PBMCs, sampled from a glioma patient whose treatment included an IDH1 peptide vaccine. The TCR was taken from a man between 50 and 59 years old with glioma. This chain joins TRBV7-9 and TRBJ2-5, with D perhaps matching TRBD1 (5 bases). The CDR3 loop is CASSFRQQETQYF. The CDR3 DNA follows: TGTGCCAGCAGCTTTCGACAGCAAGAGACCCAGTACTTC. Using reference TRBV7-9 and TRBJ2-5 for the parts outside the CDR3, the full variable domain is DTGVSQNPRHKITKRGQNVTFRCDPISEHNRLYWYRQTLGQGPEFLTYFQNEAQLEKSRLLSDRFSAERPKGSFSTLEIQRTEQGDSAMYLCASSFRQQETQYFGPGTRLLVL.